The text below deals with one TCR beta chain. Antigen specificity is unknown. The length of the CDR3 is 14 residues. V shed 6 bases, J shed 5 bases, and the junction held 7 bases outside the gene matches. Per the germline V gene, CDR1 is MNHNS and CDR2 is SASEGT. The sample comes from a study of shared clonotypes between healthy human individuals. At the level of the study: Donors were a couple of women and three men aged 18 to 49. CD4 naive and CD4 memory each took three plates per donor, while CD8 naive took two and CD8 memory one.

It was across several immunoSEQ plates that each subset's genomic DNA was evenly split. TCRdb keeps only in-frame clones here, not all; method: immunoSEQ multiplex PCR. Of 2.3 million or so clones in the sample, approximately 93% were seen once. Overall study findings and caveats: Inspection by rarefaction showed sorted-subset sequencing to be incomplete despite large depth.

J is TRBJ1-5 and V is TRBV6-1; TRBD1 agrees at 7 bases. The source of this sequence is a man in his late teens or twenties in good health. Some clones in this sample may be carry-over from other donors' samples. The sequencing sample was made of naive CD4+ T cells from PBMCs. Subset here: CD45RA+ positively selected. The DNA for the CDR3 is TGTGCCAGCAGCGACGACAGGGTCTATCAGCCCCAGCATTTT. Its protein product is CASSDDRVYQPQHF.